This T cell receptor beta chain comes out of a study of T cells expressing NK-cell markers. Broader study findings: In five or six donors, dominant NKG2C+ clonotypes were roughly 1.0-7.0% of CD8+ T cells.

TCRdb re-called the 5' RACE reads and gives one entry per CDR3 protein, without DNA. The specimen's table records a few hundred thousand distinct CDR3 sequences. As concerns this clonotype: The antigen remains unidentified.

This CDR3 region has 16 residues. Germline-derived CDR1 and CDR2 are SGHRS and YFSETQ. What was sequenced was blood T cells: a sorted CD56 or NKG2C T cell subset, CD4+ or CD8+ T cells, or bulk PBMC T cells (not recorded which). The sequence was collected from a woman aged 50 to 60 in good health. The chain carries TRBV5-1 and TRBJ1-3; without DNA, the TCRdb call of TRBD1 cannot be checked. The CDR3 sequence is CASSLAGTGRGNTIYF. Drawing the rest from reference TRBV5-1 and TRBJ1-3, the complete variable domain is KAGVTQTPRYLIKTRGQQVTLSCSPISGHRSVSWYQQTPGQGLQFLFEYFSETQRNKGNFPGRFSGRQFSNSRSEMNVSTLELGDSALYLCASSLAGTGRGNTIYFGEGSWLTVV.